This T cell receptor beta chain comes out of a study of CD8 T cells in ankylosing spondylitis. Each CDR3 protein is one row after TCRdb ran MiXCR on the 5' RACE reads. Altogether 85,000 to 100,000 distinct CDR3 sequences are present, 8% to 10% being singletons, with the ten largest covering approximately 9.9%. Study-wide findings and caveats: Clones linked with disease were CD8+ and fairly uncommon in the peripheral blood. According to the report, clones linked to the disease were significantly enriched in matched synovial fluid samples taken from ankylosing spondylitis patients.

At least ten counts were recorded for this clonotype. Its antigen is unidentified. With 3 bases removed from V and 2 bases from J, the gap between germline ends came to 17 bases. This CDR3 region has 17 residues. Per the germline V gene, CDR1 is SEHNR and CDR2 is FQNEAQ (reference sequence). The sample taken for sequencing was blood, either unsorted or a sorted T cell fraction (not recorded which). The rearrangement joins TRBV7-9 to TRBJ1-5; a possible D gene is TRBD1 (6 bases). The clonotype was recovered from a male donor with ankylosing spondylitis or in good health (not recorded which). In DNA form, the CDR3 reads TGTGCCAGCAGCTTTGGTTCGGGGGCGAAGGGCAATCAGCCCCAGCATTTT. It yields the protein CASSFGSGAKGNQPQHF.